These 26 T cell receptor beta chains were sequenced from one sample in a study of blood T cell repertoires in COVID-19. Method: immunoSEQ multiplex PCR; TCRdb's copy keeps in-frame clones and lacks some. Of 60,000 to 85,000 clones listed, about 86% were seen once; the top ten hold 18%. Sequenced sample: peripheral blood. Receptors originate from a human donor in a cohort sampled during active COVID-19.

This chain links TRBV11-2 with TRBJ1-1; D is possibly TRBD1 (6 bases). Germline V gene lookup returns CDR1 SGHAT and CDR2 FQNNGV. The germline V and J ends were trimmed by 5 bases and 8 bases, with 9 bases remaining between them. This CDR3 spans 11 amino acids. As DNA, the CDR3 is TGTGCCAGCAGCAAGGGACAAGAAGCTTTCTTT. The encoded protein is CASSKGQEAFF.

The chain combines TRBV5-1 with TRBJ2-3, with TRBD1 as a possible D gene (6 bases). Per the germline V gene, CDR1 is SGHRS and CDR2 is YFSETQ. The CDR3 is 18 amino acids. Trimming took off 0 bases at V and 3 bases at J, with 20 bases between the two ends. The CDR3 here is CASSLAYLTGSGTDTQYF. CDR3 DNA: TGCGCCAGCAGCTTGGCGTATCTAACAGGGTCTGGGACAGATACGCAGTATTTT. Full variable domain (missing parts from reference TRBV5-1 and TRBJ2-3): KAGVTQTPRYLIKTRGQQVTLSCSPISGHRSVSWYQQTPGQGLQFLFEYFSETQRNKGNFPGRFSGRQFSNSRSEMNVSTLELGDSALYLCASSLAYLTGSGTDTQYFGPGTRLTVL.

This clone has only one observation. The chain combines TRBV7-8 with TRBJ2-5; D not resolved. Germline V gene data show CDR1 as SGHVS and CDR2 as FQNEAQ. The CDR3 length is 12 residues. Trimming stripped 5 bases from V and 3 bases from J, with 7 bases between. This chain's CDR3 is CASSRNKETQYF. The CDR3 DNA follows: TGTGCCAGCAGCCGAAACAAAGAGACCCAGTACTTC.

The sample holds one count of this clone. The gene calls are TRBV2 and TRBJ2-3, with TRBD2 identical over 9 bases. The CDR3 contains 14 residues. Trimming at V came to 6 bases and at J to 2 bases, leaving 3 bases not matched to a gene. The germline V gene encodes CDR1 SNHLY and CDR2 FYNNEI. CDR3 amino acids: CASRSGGYTDTQYF. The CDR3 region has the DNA TGTGCCAGCAGGAGCGGGGGGTACACAGATACGCAGTATTTT.

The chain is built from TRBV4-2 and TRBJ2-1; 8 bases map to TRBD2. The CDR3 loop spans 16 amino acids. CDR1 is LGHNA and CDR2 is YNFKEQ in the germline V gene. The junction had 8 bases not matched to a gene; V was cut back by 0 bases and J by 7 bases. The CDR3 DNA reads TGTGCCAGCAGCCAAGAGGTAGGACTAGCAGGGAATGAGCAGTTCTTC. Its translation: CASSQEVGLAGNEQFF.

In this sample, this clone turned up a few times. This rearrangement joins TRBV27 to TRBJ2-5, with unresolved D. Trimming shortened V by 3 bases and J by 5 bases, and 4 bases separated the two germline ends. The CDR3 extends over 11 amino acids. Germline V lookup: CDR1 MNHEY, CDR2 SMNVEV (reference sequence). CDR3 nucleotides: TGTGCCAGCAGTTTCGAGGAGACCCAGTACTTC. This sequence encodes CASSFEETQYF.

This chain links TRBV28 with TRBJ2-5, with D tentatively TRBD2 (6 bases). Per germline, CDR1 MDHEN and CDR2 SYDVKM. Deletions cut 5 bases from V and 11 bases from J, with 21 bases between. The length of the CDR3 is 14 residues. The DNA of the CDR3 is TGTGCCAGCAGTCCTTACGTGGGCGGGGATGCTCAGTACTTC. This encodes CASSPYVGGDAQYF.

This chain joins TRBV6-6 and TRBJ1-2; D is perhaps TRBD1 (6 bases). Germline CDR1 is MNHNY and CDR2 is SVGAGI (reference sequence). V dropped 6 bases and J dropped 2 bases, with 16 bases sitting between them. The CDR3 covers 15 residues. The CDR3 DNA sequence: TGTGCCAGCAGCGACAGGAACGTGGGCAACTATGGCTACACCTTC. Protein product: CASSDRNVGNYGYTF.

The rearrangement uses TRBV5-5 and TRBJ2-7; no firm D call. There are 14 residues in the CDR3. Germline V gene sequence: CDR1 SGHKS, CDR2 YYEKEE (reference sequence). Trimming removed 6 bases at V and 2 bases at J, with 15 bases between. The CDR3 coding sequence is TGTGCCAGCACCCACACCGTGGGCACCTACGAGCAGTACTTC. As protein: CASTHTVGTYEQYF.

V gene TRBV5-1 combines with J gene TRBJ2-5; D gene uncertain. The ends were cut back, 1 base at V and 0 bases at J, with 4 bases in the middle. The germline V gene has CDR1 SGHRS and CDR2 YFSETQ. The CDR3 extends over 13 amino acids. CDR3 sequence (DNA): TGCGCCAGCAGCTTGTTTAACCAAGAGACCCAGTACTTC. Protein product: CASSLFNQETQYF.

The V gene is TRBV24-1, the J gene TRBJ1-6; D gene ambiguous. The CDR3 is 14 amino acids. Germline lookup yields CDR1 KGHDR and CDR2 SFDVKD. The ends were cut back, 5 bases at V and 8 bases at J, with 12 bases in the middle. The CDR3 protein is CATSVAGEDSPLHF. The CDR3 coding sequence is TGTGCCACCAGTGTTGCTGGTGAGGATTCACCCCTCCACTTT.

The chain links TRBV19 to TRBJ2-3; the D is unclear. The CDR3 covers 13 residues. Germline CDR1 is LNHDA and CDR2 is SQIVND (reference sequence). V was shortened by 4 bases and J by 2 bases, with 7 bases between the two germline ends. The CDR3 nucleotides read TGTGCCAGTAGTACCACTCTCACAGATACGCAGTATTTT. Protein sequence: CASSTTLTDTQYF.

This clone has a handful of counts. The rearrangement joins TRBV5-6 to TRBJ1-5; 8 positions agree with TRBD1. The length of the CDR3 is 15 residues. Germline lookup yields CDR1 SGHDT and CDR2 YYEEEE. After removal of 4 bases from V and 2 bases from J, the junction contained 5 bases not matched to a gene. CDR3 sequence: CASSIGQGRNQPQHF. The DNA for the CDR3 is TGTGCCAGCAGCATAGGACAGGGTCGCAATCAGCCCCAGCATTTT.

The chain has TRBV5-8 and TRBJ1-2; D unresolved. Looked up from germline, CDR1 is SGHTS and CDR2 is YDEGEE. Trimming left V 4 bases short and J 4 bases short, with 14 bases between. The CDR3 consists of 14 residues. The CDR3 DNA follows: TGTGCCAGCAGCCCGGCCCCCGGGGTCTATGGCTACACCTTC. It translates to CASSPAPGVYGYTF.

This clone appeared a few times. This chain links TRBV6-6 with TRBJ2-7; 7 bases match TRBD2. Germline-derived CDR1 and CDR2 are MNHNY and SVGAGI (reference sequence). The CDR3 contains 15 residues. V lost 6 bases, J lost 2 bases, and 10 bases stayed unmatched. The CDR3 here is CASSSPSSGTYEQYF. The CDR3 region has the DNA TGTGCCAGCAGCTCGCCGTCTAGCGGAACCTACGAGCAGTACTTC.

The CDR3 DNA follows: TGTGCCAGCAGTCTCGGGGATCGGTACGAGCAGTACTTC. Protein: CASSLGDRYEQYF. This rearrangement joins TRBV28 to TRBJ2-7; the D gene is possibly TRBD2 (5 bases). From germline, CDR1 is MDHEN and CDR2 SYDVKM. The V end lost 5 bases, the J end lost 4 bases, and 12 bases lay between the germline ends. This CDR3 contains 13 residues.

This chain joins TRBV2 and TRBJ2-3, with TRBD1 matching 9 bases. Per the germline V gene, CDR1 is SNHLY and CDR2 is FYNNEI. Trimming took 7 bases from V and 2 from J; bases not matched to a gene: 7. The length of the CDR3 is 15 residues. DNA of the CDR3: TGTGCCAGCAAGGCGAGGACAGGGGACACAGATACGCAGTATTTT. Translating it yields CASKARTGDTDTQYF.

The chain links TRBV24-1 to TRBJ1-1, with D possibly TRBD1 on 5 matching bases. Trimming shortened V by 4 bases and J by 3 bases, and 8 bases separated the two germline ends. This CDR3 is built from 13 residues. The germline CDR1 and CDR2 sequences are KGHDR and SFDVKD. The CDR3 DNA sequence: TGTGCCACCAGTGACGACAGATACACTGAAGCTTTCTTT. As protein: CATSDDRYTEAFF.

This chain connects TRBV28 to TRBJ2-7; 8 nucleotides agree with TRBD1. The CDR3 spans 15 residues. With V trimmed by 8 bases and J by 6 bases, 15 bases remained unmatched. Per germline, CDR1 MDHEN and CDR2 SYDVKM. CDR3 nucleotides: TGTGCCAGCCGTCAAACAGGGGGTTTGCGGGCCGAGCAGTACTTC. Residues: CASRQTGGLRAEQYF.

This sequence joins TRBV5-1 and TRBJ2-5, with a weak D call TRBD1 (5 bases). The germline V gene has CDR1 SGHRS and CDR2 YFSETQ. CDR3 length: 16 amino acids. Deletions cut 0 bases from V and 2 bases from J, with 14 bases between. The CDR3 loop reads CASSLGAGYPQETQYF. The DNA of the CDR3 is TGCGCCAGCAGCTTGGGCGCAGGGTATCCTCAAGAGACCCAGTACTTC.

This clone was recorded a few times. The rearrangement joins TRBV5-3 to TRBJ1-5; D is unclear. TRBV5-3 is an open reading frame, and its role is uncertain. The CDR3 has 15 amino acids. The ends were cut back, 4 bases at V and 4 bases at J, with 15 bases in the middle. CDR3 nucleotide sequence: TGTGCCAGAAGCCCCCGTAGGACGGGAAATCAGCCCCAGCATTTT. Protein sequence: CARSPRRTGNQPQHF.

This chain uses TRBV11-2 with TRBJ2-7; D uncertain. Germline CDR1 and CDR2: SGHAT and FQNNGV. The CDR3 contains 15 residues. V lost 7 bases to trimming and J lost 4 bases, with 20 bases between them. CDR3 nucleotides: TGTGCCAGCACCCCACTACCTCCCAGCCCTTACGAGCAGTACTTC. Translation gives CASTPLPPSPYEQYF.

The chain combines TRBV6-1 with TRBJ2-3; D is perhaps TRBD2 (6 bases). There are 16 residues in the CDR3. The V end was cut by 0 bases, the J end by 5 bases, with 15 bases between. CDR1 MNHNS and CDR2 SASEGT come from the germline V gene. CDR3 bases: TGTGCCAGCAGTGAAGCGCTACCCTGGAGGGGAGATACGCAGTATTTT. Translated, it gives CASSEALPWRGDTQYF.

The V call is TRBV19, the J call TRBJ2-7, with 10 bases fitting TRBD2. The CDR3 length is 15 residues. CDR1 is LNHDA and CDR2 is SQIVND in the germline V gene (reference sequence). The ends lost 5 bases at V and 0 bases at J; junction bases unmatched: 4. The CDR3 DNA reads TGTGCCAGTAGTCGCTCTAGCGGGGGCTCCTACGAGCAGTACTTC. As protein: CASSRSSGGSYEQYF. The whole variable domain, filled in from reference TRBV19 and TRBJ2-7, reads DGGITQSPKYLFRKEGQNVTLSCEQNLNHDAMYWYRQDPGQGLRLIYYSQIVNDFQKGDIAEGYSVSREKKESFPLTVTSAQKNPTAFYLCASSRSSGGSYEQYFGPGTRLTVT.

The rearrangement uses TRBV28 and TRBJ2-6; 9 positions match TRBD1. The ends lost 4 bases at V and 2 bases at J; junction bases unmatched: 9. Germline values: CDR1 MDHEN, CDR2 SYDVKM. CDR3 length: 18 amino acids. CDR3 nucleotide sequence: TGTGCCAGCAGTTCACCGGGACAGGGCCTGGCTGGGGCCAACGTCCTGACTTTC. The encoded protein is CASSSPGQGLAGANVLTF.

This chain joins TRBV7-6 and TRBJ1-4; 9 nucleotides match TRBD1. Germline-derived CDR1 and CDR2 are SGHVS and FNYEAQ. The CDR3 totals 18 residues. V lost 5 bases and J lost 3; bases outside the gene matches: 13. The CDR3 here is CASSRRDRVSLPNEKLFF. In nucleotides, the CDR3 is TGTGCCAGCAGCCGACGGGACAGGGTTTCGTTACCTAATGAAAAACTGTTTTTT.